This T cell receptor (beta chain) emerged from a study of blood T cell repertoires in COVID-19. Study as a whole: The analysed material was cDNA or gDNA that came from T cells, B-cell-depleted T cells, or PBMCs.

Those who participated ranged in age from roughly 18 to 90 years and resided in 20 to 30 US areas. Categorization into cohorts depended on clinical history that participants reported. Repertoires were generated with immunoSEQ multiplex PCR, while TCRdb's copy carries only in-frame clones and drops some. Among 150,000 to 200,000 clones listed, approximately 73% were seen once. V was clipped by 4 bases and J by 4 bases, with 8 bases between them. The CDR3 length is 14 residues. Germline assignment: CDR1 KGHSH and CDR2 LQKENI. V gene TRBV18 combines with J gene TRBJ1-6; the D is unclear. The sequenced sample consisted of PBMCs or T cells enriched from blood (not recorded which). This receptor was identified in a woman between 50 and 59 years old with acute COVID-19. The CDR3 sequence: CASSLGSYNSPLHF. The CDR3 DNA sequence: TGTGCCAGCTCACTCGGGTCTTATAATTCACCCCTCCACTTT. Full variable domain (outside the CDR3, taken from reference TRBV18 and TRBJ1-6): NAGVMQNPRHLVRRRGQEARLRCSPMKGHSHVYWYRQLPEEGLKFMVYLQKENIIDESGMPKERFSAEFPKEGPSILRIQQVVRGDSAAYFCASSLGSYNSPLHFGNGTRLTVT.